These T cell receptor beta chains were read from a single sample in a study of blood T cell repertoires in COVID-19. Profiled with immunoSEQ multiplex PCR; TCRdb holds only in-frame clones, not every one. The sample contains about 140,000 clones, approximately 85% of which appear only once. Source material: peripheral blood. These receptor sequences come from a middle-aged man with acute or convalescent COVID-19. Both conserved end residues are trimmed from each CDR3. Rows may omit the clone size; those that give it use once, few, many or a size class.

J | size | V | CDR3
TRBJ2-2 | NA | TRBV19 | ATRRLAGGIGELF
TRBJ2-3 | once | TRBV12-3/TRBV12-4 | ASSLRDTQY
TRBJ2-5 | NA | TRBV9 | ASSPRGGAQAQETQY
TRBJ1-2 | NA | TRBV4-2 | ASSQEATNYGYT
TRBJ1-1 | NA | TRBV7-3 | ASSQQGDTEAF
TRBJ1-5 | NA | TRBV19 | ASSGTVSNQPQH
TRBJ2-5 | NA | TRBV6-5 | ASSIQGARETQY
TRBJ1-2 | NA | TRBV30 | AWTPVNLYGYT
TRBJ1-1 | NA | TRBV5-6 | ASSRRDIGTEAF
TRBJ1-1 | NA | TRBV10-3 | AITPNRGHTEAF
TRBJ2-5 | NA | TRBV7-3 | ASSLSGLAEETQY
TRBJ2-4 | NA | TRBV4-1 | ASSQDYGKNIQY
TRBJ1-6 | once | TRBV11-2 | ASSLTPEAGGARSPLH
TRBJ1-4 | NA | TRBV2 | ASSSQGTNEKLF
TRBJ1-2 | once | TRBV27 | ASSRNRQGEGYT